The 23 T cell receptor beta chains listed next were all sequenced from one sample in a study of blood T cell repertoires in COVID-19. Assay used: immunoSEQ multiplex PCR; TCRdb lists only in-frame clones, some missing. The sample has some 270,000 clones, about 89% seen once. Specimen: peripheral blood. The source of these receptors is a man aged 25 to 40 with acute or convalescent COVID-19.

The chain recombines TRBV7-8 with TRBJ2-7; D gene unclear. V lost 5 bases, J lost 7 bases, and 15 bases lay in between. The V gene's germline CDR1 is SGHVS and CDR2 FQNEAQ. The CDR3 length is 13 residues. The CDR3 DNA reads TGTGCCAGCAGCATGTGGGCACTTCGAGAGCAGTACTTC. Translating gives CASSMWALREQYF.

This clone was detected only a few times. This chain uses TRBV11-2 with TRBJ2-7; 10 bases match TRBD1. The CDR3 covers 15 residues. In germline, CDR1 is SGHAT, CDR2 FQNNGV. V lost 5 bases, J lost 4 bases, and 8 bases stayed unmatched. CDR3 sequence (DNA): TGTGCCAGCAGCCTCGACCGGACAGGGGGATACGAGCAGTACTTC. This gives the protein CASSLDRTGGYEQYF.

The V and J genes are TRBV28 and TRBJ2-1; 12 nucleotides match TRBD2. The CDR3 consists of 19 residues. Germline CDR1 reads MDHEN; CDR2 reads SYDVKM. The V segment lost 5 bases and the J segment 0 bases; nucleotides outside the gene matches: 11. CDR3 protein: CASSAPGLAGFSSYNEQFF. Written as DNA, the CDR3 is TGTGCCAGCAGTGCTCCGGGACTAGCGGGTTTCAGCTCCTACAATGAGCAGTTCTTC.

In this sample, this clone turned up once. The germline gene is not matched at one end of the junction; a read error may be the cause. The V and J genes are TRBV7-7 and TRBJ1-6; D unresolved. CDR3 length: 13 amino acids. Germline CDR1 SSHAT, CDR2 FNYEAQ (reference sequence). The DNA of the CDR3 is TGTGCTAGCAGCCAAGGACTTAACTCACCCCTCCACTTT. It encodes CASSQGLNSPLHF.

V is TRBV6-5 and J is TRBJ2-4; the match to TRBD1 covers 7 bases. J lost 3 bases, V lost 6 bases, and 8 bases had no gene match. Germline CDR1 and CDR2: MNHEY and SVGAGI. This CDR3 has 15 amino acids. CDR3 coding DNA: TGTGCCAGCAGGTTCCCCTCAGGGGGCAAAAACATTCAGTACTTC. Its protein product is CASRFPSGGKNIQYF.

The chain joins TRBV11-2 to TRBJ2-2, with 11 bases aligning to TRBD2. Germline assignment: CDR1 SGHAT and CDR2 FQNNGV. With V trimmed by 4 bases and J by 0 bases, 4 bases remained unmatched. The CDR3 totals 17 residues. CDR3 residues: CASSSWTSGPNTGELFF. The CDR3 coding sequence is TGTGCCAGCAGCTCGTGGACTAGCGGGCCGAACACCGGGGAGCTGTTTTTT.

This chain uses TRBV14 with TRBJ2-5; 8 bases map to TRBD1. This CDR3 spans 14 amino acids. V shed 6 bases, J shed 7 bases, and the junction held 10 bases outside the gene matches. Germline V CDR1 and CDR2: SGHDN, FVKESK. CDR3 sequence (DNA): TGTGCCAGCAGTGGTGGGACAGGAGTATGGACCCAGTACTTC. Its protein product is CASSGGTGVWTQYF.

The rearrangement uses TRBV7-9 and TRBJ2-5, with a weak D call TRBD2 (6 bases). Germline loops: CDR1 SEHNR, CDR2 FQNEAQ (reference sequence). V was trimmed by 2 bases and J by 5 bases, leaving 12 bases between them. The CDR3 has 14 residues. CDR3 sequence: CASSLLALRETQYF. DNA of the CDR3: TGTGCCAGCAGCTTACTAGCGCTGAGGGAGACCCAGTACTTC.

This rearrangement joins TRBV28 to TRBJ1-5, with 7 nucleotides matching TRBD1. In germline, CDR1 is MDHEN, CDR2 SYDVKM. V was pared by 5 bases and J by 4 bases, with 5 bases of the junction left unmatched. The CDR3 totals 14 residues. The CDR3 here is CASSPARGNQPQHF. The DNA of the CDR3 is TGTGCCAGCAGTCCTGCCAGGGGGAATCAGCCCCAGCATTTT. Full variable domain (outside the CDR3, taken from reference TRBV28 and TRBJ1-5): DVKVTQSSRYLVKRTGEKVFLECVQDMDHENMFWYRQDPGLGLRLIYFSYDVKMKEKGDIPEGYSVSREKKERFSLILESASTNQTSMYLCASSPARGNQPQHFGDGTRLSIL.

In DNA form, the CDR3 reads TGTGCCAGCAGTTTAGCGGGGGGGACCCTTTGGAACTATGGCTACACCTTC. Translation gives CASSLAGGTLWNYGYTF. The V and J genes are TRBV28 and TRBJ1-2, with D tentatively TRBD1 (5 bases). The V and J ends lost 2 bases and 2 bases respectively, with 18 bases between them. Per germline, CDR1 MDHEN and CDR2 SYDVKM. This CDR3 is built from 17 residues.

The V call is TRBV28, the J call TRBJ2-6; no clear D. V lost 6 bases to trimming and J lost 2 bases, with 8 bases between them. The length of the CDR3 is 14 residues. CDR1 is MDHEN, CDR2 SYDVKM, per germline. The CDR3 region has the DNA TGTGCCAGCAGCCCGTTCCCTGGGGCCAACGTCCTGACTTTC. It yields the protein CASSPFPGANVLTF.

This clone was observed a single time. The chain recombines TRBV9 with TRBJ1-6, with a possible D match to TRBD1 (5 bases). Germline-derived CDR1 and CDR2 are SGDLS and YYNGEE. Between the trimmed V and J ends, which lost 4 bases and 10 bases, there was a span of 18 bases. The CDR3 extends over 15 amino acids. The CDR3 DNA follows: TGTGCCAGCAGCCTCTCAGGACACTCTGGCTCACCCCTCCACTTT. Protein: CASSLSGHSGSPLHF. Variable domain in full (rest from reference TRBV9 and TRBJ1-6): DSGVTQTPKHLITATGQRVTLRCSPRSGDLSVYWYQQSLDQGLQFLIQYYNGEERAKGNILERFSAQQFPDLHSELNLSSLELGDSALYFCASSLSGHSGSPLHFGNGTRLTVT.

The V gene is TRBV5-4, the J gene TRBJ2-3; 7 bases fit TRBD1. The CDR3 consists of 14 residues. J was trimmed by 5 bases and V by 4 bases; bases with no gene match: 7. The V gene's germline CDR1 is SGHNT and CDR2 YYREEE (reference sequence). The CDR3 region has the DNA TGTGCCAGCAGCGAAAAACAGGGGTTAGATACGCAGTATTTT. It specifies CASSEKQGLDTQYF.

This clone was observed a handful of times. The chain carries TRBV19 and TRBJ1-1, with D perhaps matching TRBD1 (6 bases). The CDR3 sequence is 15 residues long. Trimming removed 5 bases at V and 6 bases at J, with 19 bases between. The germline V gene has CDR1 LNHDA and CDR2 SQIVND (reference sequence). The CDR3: CASSAGGAGKSEAFF. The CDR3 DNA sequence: TGTGCCAGTAGTGCCGGGGGGGCAGGTAAGTCTGAAGCTTTCTTT.

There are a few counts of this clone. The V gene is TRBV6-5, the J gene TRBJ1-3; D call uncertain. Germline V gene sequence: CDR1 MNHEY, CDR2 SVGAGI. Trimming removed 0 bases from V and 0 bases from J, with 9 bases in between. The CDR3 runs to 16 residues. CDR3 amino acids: CASSYSIRSSGNTIYF. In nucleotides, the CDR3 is TGTGCCAGCAGTTACTCGATTCGGAGCTCTGGAAACACCATATATTTT.

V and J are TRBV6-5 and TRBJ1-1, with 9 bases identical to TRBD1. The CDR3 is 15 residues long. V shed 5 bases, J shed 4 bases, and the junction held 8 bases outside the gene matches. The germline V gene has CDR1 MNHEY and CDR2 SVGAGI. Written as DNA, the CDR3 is TGTGCCAGCAGTAAACAGGGACAGGGCATCACTGAAGCTTTCTTT. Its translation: CASSKQGQGITEAFF.

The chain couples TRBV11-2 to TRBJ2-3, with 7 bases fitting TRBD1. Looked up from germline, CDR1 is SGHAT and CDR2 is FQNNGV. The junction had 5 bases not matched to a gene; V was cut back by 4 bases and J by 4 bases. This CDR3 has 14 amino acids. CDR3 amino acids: CASSSRQGADTQYF. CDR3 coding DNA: TGTGCCAGCAGCTCACGACAGGGAGCAGATACGCAGTATTTT.

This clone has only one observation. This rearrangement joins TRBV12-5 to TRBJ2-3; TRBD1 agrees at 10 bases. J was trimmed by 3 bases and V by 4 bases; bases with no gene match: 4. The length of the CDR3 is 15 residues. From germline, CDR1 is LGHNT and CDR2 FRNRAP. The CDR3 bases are TGTGCTAGTGGTTCGGGACAGGGGTTTACAGATACGCAGTATTTT. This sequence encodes CASGSGQGFTDTQYF.

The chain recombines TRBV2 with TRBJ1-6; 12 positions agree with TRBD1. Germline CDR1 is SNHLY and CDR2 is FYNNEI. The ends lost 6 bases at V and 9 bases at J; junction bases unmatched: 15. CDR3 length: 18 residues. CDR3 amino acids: CASSRGGQGASGGSPLHF. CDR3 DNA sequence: TGTGCCAGCAGCCGGGGGGGACAGGGGGCGTCCGGAGGTTCACCCCTCCACTTT.

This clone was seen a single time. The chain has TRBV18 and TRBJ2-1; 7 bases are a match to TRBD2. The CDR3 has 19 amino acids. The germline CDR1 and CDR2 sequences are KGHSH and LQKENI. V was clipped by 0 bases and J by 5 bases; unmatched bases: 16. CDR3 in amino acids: CASSPPLIIRRGGNNEQFF. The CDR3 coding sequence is TGTGCCAGCTCACCACCTCTTATTATTAGGCGCGGGGGTAACAATGAGCAGTTCTTC.

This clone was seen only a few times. This CDR3 reads CASSPMNRGAGYTF. The CDR3 coding sequence is TGTGCCAGCTCACCAATGAACAGGGGCGCTGGCTACACCTTC. The chain combines TRBV18 with TRBJ1-2, with 7 bases identical to TRBD1. Germline V gene sequence: CDR1 KGHSH, CDR2 LQKENI. Unmatched junction bases numbered 7, after V lost 2 bases and J lost 7 bases. This CDR3 is 14 amino acids long.

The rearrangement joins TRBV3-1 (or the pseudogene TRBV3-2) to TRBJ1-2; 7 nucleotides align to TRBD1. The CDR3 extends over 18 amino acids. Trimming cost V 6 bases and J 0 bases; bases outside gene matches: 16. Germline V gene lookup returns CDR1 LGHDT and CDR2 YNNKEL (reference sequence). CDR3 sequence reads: CASSLMGQSNTANYGYTF. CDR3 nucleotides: TGTGCCAGCAGTCTTATGGGACAGAGCAACACAGCTAACTATGGCTACACCTTC.

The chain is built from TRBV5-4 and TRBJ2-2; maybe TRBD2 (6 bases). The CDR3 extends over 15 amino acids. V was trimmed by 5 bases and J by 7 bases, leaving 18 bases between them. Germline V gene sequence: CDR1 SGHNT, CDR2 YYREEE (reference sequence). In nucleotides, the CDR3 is TGTGCCAGCAGTGTGATGGTAGCGGTAGACGGGGAGCTGTTTTTT. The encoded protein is CASSVMVAVDGELFF. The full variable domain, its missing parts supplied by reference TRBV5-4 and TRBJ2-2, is ETGVTQSPTHLIKTRGQQVTLRCSSQSGHNTVSWYQQALGQGPQFIFQYYREEENGRGNFPPRFSGLQFPNYSSELNVNALELDDSALYLCASSVMVAVDGELFFGEGSRLTVL.